The TCR beta chain under discussion was sequenced for a study of cytomegalovirus exposure and HLA in healthy donors. About this clone: Its target is not known.

The PCR made use of 60 Vbeta and 13 Jbeta primers. Method: immunoSEQ multiplex PCR; TCRdb's copy keeps in-frame clones and lacks some. In all, the sample yields over 200,000 clones. The CDR3 spans 12 residues. The germline V and J ends were trimmed by 8 bases and 1 base, with 8 bases remaining between them. Germline assignment: CDR1 SNHLY and CDR2 FYNNEI. Points from the study as a whole: In a later analysis, an Asian-associated ancestry cluster reportedly showed fewer N-insertions than the roughly 730-donor mean.

The chain has TRBV2 and TRBJ2-5, with unresolved D. The origin of this receptor is a woman younger than 45 in good health and CMV-seropositive. Sequenced: PBMCs. The CDR3 DNA reads as TGTGCCAGCTTAGAGAGCCAAGAGACCCAGTACTTC. This codes for CASLESQETQYF.